This T cell receptor beta chain appears in the sequencing data of a study of identical twins. J was trimmed by 9 bases and V by 8 bases; bases with no gene match: 12. The CDR3 extends over 13 amino acids. CDR1 is SEHNR, CDR2 FQNEAQ, per germline (reference sequence). This clonotype was counted between two and nine times. What it binds is unknown. One entry per CDR3 protein, called by TCRdb with MiXCR from the 5' RACE reads. The table has about 290,000 distinct CDR3 sequences, roughly 9% seen once. Regarding the study as a whole: The study found weaker excess twin sharing in beta out-of-frame sequences. The analysis was cross-sectional rather than longitudinal within donors. High-abundance cord blood beta clonotypes had fewer insertions; memory repertoires showed none.

These data were likewise used in another study, on yellow fever vaccine responses in identical twins. As that study records: Twins' vaccine T cell response reportedly gave the appearance of partial convergence and partial personalization.

This clonotype originated in a woman between 18 and 30 years old in good health. This sequence joins TRBV7-9 and TRBJ2-7; 8 bases are a match to TRBD2. The sample taken for sequencing was CD8+ T cells sorted from blood. The CDR3 reads CASQELAAAVQYF. For the CDR3, the DNA is TGTGCCAGCCAGGAACTAGCGGCCGCTGTGCAGTACTTC.